These 17 T cell receptor beta chains were all obtained from the same sample, sequenced in a study of shared clonotypes between healthy human individuals (TCRdb year 2020). Library creation used the immunoSEQ multiplex PCR assay. In TCRdb, the immuneACCESS table is reduced to in-frame sequences with V and J assigned. These tables do not hold every clone; where another copy was compared, an unresolved V gene accounts for under half, and the others remain unexplained. In all, the sample holds some 1,600,000 clones, and 98% of those were seen once. The top ten clonotypes cover approximately 0.45% of the sample. Sequencing was carried out using naive CD4+ T cells sorted from blood. What the cell subset or site label conveys for this sample: CD45RA+ positively selected. The receptors were gathered from a man aged 25-45 years in good health.

This chain joins TRBV19 and TRBJ2-7; D not resolved. Germline assignment: CDR1 LNHDA and CDR2 SQIVND (reference sequence). This CDR3 is 14 amino acids long. V lost 7 bases to trimming and J lost 0 bases, with 13 bases between them. The CDR3 is CASKSQGYSYEQYF. The DNA of the CDR3 is TGTGCCAGTAAGTCACAAGGTTACTCCTACGAGCAGTACTTC.

Worth noting for this clone: Its ends do not fully match the called genes, so a read error is possible. This chain connects TRBV7-7 to TRBJ2-3, with 8 bases lining up with TRBD2. The germline gives CDR1 SSHAT, CDR2 FNYEAQ (reference sequence). The CDR3 consists of 14 residues. DNA of the CDR3: TGTGCTAGCAGCTTAGTACTAGCGGCGGATACGCAGTATTTT. This translates into CASSLVLAADTQYF.

The chain carries TRBV9 and TRBJ2-1, with a possible D match to TRBD1 (5 bases). This CDR3 has 14 amino acids. Trimming took 0 bases from V and 8 from J, leaving 12 bases between them. Germline V lookup: CDR1 SGDLS, CDR2 YYNGEE. The CDR3 DNA sequence: TGTGCCAGCAGCGTAGGGACATCATTCTATGAGCAGTTCTTC. It yields the protein CASSVGTSFYEQFF.

CDR3 bases: TGTGCCAGCAGGGCATTCCTCACAGATACGCAGTATTTT. It translates to CASRAFLTDTQYF. This rearrangement joins TRBV7-9 to TRBJ2-3; D remains unclear. The germline gives CDR1 SEHNR, CDR2 FQNEAQ (reference sequence). CDR3 length equals 13 residues. Trimming took off 6 bases at V and 2 bases at J, with 9 bases between the two ends.

The CDR3 DNA sequence: TGTGCCAGCAGCTTATTCGTCGGTAGCGGGACAGATACGCAGTATTTT. Residues: CASSLFVGSGTDTQYF. V is TRBV11-2 and J is TRBJ2-3; 7 positions match TRBD2. The CDR3 is 16 amino acids. J lost 3 bases, V lost 2 bases, and 8 bases had no gene match. The germline CDR1 and CDR2 sequences are SGHAT and FQNNGV.

V usage is TRBV5-6 and J usage is TRBJ2-7; no reliable D call. The length of the CDR3 is 13 residues. Between the trimmed V and J ends, which lost 2 bases and 0 bases, there was a span of 6 bases. Germline CDR1 SGHDT, CDR2 YYEEEE. As DNA, the CDR3 is TGTGCCAGCAGCTTCAGTAACTCCTACGAGCAGTACTTC. This encodes CASSFSNSYEQYF.

This clone has just one count. This rearrangement joins TRBV5-1 to TRBJ1-4, with D possibly matching TRBD1 (6 bases). This CDR3 contains 14 residues. CDR1 and CDR2 (germline): SGHRS, YFSETQ. Trimming left V 1 base short and J 7 bases short, with 11 bases between. The CDR3 loop reads CASSLQGLGEKLFF. DNA for the CDR3: TGCGCCAGCAGCTTGCAGGGGTTGGGTGAAAAACTGTTTTTT.

V and J are TRBV29-1 and TRBJ2-5; TRBD1 is a possible D gene (5 bases). The CDR3 has 13 amino acids. Trimming shortened V by 5 bases and J by 4 bases, and 14 bases separated the two germline ends. The germline V gene has CDR1 SQVTM and CDR2 ANQGSEA. The CDR3 loop is CSVQGVLLETQYF. The DNA for the CDR3 is TGCAGCGTTCAAGGGGTCCTATTAGAGACCCAGTACTTC.

The CDR3: CASSPEDRPRFNEQFF. DNA for the CDR3: TGTGCCAGCTCACCGGAGGACAGGCCCCGGTTCAATGAGCAGTTCTTC. The chain has TRBV18 and TRBJ2-1, with 7 bases matching TRBD1. Germline-derived CDR1 and CDR2 are KGHSH and LQKENI. The V and J ends lost 3 bases and 6 bases, in that order; junction bases with no gene match: 11. There are 16 residues in the CDR3.

Concerning this clone: Within the sample, other DNA sequences also encode this same CDR3. The V gene is TRBV29-1, the J gene TRBJ2-7, with 8 positions matching TRBD2. From germline, CDR1 is SQVTM and CDR2 ANQGSEA. The junction had 3 bases not matched to a gene; V was cut back by 7 bases and J by 1 base. This CDR3 is built from 12 residues. Here the CDR3 reads CSARGGSYEQYF. The CDR3 DNA is TGCAGCGCTCGGGGGGGGTCCTACGAGCAGTACTTC.

This chain links TRBV7-3 with TRBJ2-2; 9 bases are shared with TRBD2. The junction had 1 base not matched to a gene; V was cut back by 0 bases and J by 2 bases. Germline V gene sequence: CDR1 SGHTA, CDR2 FQGTGA. This CDR3 comprises 16 residues. The CDR3 sequence: CASSLTSGSNTGELFF. The CDR3 bases are TGTGCCAGCAGCTTAACTAGCGGGAGTAACACCGGGGAGCTGTTTTTT. The full variable domain, its missing parts supplied by reference TRBV7-3 and TRBJ2-2, is GAGVSQTPSNKVTEKGKYVELRCDPISGHTALYWYRQSLGQGPEFLIYFQGTGAADDSGLPNDRFFAVRPEGSVSTLKIQRTERGDSAVYLCASSLTSGSNTGELFFGEGSRLTVL.

The chain carries TRBV5-4 and TRBJ2-7, with TRBD2 matching over 9 bases. Germline CDR1 SGHNT, CDR2 YYREEE (reference sequence). Trimming at V came to 3 bases and at J to 6 bases, leaving 7 bases not matched to a gene. There are 14 residues in the CDR3. Here the CDR3 DNA reads TGTGCCAGCAGCTCCGCCCTAGCGGGAATCGAGCAGTACTTC. Its protein is CASSSALAGIEQYF.

In the case of this clone: In the same sample, other DNA sequences code for this CDR3. The gene calls are TRBV5-1 and TRBJ2-7, with TRBD1 matching 12 bases. Germline CDR1 SGHRS, CDR2 YFSETQ. The CDR3 is 14 amino acids. Unmatched junction bases numbered 3, after V lost 4 bases and J lost 4 bases. The CDR3 DNA sequence: TGCGCCAGCAGCCGGGGACAGGGGGCTTACGAGCAGTACTTC. This translates into CASSRGQGAYEQYF.

The V and J genes are TRBV5-8 and TRBJ1-5; no definite D call. V lost 6 bases and J lost 3, with 10 bases in between. The V gene's germline CDR1 is SGHTS and CDR2 YDEGEE. CDR3 length: 13 amino acids. CDR3 DNA sequence: TGTGCCAGCAACTCCAATGCCAATCAGCCCCAGCATTTT. Translated: CASNSNANQPQHF.

The chain is built from TRBV27 and TRBJ1-3; D remains ambiguous. The V gene lost 1 base and the J gene lost 4 bases, with 14 bases spanning the gap. This CDR3 has 16 residues. Looked up from germline, CDR1 is MNHEY and CDR2 is SMNVEV (reference sequence). CDR3 region: CASSLFGAGPGNTIYF. As DNA, the CDR3 is TGTGCCAGCAGTTTATTCGGAGCCGGGCCAGGAAACACCATATATTTT.

CDR3 nucleotides: TGTGCCAGCAAACAGGACTCCTACAATGAGCAGTTCTTC. It specifies CASKQDSYNEQFF. The gene calls are TRBV28 and TRBJ2-1; perhaps TRBD1 as D (5 bases). V lost 7 bases and J lost 0, with 7 bases in between. CDR3 length equals 13 residues. Germline V gene data show CDR1 as MDHEN and CDR2 as SYDVKM.

The chain has TRBV28 and TRBJ2-2; D not resolved. The V gene's germline CDR1 is MDHEN and CDR2 SYDVKM. V was shortened by 5 bases and J by 6 bases, with 7 bases between the two germline ends. The CDR3 totals 12 residues. CDR3 coding DNA: TGTGCCAGCAGTGTCCGGGCCGGGGAGCTGTTTTTT. Protein: CASSVRAGELFF.